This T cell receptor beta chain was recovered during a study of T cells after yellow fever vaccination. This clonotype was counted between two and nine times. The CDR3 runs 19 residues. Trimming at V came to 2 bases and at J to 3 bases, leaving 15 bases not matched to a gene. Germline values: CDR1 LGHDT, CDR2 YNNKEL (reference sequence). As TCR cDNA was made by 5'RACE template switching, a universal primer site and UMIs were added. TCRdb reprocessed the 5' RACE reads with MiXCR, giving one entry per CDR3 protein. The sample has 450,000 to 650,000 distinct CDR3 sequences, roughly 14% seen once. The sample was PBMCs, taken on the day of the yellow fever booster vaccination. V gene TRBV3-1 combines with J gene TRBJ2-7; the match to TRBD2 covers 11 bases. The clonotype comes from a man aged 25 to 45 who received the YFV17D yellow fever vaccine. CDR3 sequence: CASSQLPSDFLAGGYEQYF. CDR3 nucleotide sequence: TGTGCCAGCAGCCAACTACCCTCCGACTTCCTAGCGGGAGGCTACGAGCAGTACTTC.